What follows are 13 T cell receptor beta chains derived from one specimen sequenced in a study of T cells after yellow fever vaccination. TCRdb reanalysed the 5' RACE reads using MiXCR and keeps one entry per CDR3 protein. The table includes fewer than 350,000 distinct CDR3 sequences, roughly 9.4% detected once. The material sequenced was PBMCs, taken on the day of the first yellow fever vaccination. The origin of the receptors is a man aged 18 to 29 who received the YFV17D yellow fever vaccine.

This clonotype was detected only a few times. The DNA of the CDR3 is TGTGCCAGCAGCGTAACAGCGGGGGCCTACAATGAGCAGTTCTTC. This codes for CASSVTAGAYNEQFF. The chain employs TRBV9 and TRBJ2-1; 8 bases match TRBD2. V dropped 1 base and J dropped 2; count of bases not matched to a gene: 2. CDR3 length: 15 amino acids. Germline V gene data show CDR1 as SGDLS and CDR2 as YYNGEE.

There are a few counts of this clonotype. The rearrangement joins TRBV10-3 to TRBJ1-2; D not resolved. The germline V gene has CDR1 ENHRY and CDR2 SYGVKD. V gave up 0 bases and J gave up 4 bases, with 9 bases separating them. CDR3 length: 14 residues. CDR3 sequence reads: CAISESQDIYGYTF. In DNA form, the CDR3 reads TGTGCCATCAGTGAGTCGCAGGATATCTATGGCTACACCTTC.

The chain couples TRBV6-1 to TRBJ1-6; no firm D call. V was pared by 8 bases and J by 8 bases, with 16 bases between. There are 14 residues in the CDR3. CDR1 is MNHNS, CDR2 SASEGT, per germline. The CDR3 nucleotides are TGTGCCAGCCGGTTTAGCCAATTTGATTCACCCCTCCACTTT. It codes for CASRFSQFDSPLHF.

This clonotype was seen more than once but under ten times. J is TRBJ2-5 and V is TRBV28; perhaps TRBD2 as D (5 bases). Trimming removed 3 bases from V and 4 bases from J, with 18 bases in between. CDR3 length equals 16 residues. Germline V CDR1 and CDR2: MDHEN, SYDVKM. The CDR3, as DNA: TGTGCCAGCAGTTTCCTGAAGACCCGACGGGGAGAGACCCAGTACTTC. Its protein is CASSFLKTRRGETQYF. Full variable domain (outside the CDR3, taken from reference TRBV28 and TRBJ2-5): DVKVTQSSRYLVKRTGEKVFLECVQDMDHENMFWYRQDPGLGLRLIYFSYDVKMKEKGDIPEGYSVSREKKERFSLILESASTNQTSMYLCASSFLKTRRGETQYFGPGTRLLVL.

This chain uses TRBV5-1 with TRBJ2-1, with D uncertain. V lost 0 bases, J lost 1 base, and 8 bases lay in between. The CDR3 spans 15 residues. CDR1 and CDR2 from the germline V gene are SGHRS and YFSETQ. Here the CDR3 reads CASSLAAESYNEQFF. The CDR3 DNA follows: TGCGCCAGCAGCTTGGCCGCGGAATCCTACAATGAGCAGTTCTTC.

The chain has TRBV19 and TRBJ2-1, with TRBD1 matching 9 bases. The V gene's germline CDR1 is LNHDA and CDR2 SQIVND (reference sequence). The CDR3 contains 17 residues. Trimming removed 3 bases from V and 10 bases from J; junction bases left unmatched: 16. The CDR3 sequence: CASSIYKGDRGTVEQFF. The CDR3 DNA sequence: TGTGCCAGTAGTATTTATAAGGGCGACAGGGGGACAGTGGAGCAGTTCTTC.

The rearrangement uses TRBV28 and TRBJ1-1; TRBD1 aligns across 7 bases. Germline V gene lookup returns CDR1 MDHEN and CDR2 SYDVKM. Trimming at V came to 4 bases and at J to 10 bases, leaving 9 bases not matched to a gene. The CDR3 sequence is 13 residues long. CDR3 region: CASSSSGTVSAFF. DNA of the CDR3: TGTGCCAGCAGTTCCTCCGGGACAGTTTCAGCTTTCTTT.

Note on this clonotype: A single base separates this from a much larger clone, so it may be a read error. The chain couples TRBV11-3 to TRBJ2-2; no reliable D call. V shed 6 bases and J shed 4 bases, with 12 bases lying between them. Germline V gives CDR1 SGHNT, CDR2 YENEEA. The CDR3 contains 14 residues. The CDR3, as DNA: TGTGCCAGCAGTCTAGAGGCGAGCACCGGGGAGCTGTTTTTT. Translated, it gives CASSLEASTGELFF.

Only a few counts were recorded for this clonotype. V is TRBV6-5 and J is TRBJ1-1, with D tentatively TRBD1 (6 bases). The V gene's germline CDR1 is MNHEY and CDR2 SVGAGI. The CDR3 length is 15 residues. Trimming cost V 6 bases and J 0 bases, with 14 bases left between them. The CDR3 is CASRLTGTMNTEAFF. CDR3 in DNA: TGTGCCAGCAGACTTACAGGGACCATGAACACTGAAGCTTTCTTT.

The V call is TRBV24-1, the J call TRBJ1-6; 9 bases are shared with TRBD1. This CDR3 is built from 14 residues. Trimming at V came to 7 bases and at J to 5 bases, leaving 2 bases not matched to a gene. Germline CDR1 reads KGHDR; CDR2 reads SFDVKD. The CDR3 loop reads CATSTGGNNSPLHF. Here the CDR3 DNA reads TGTGCCACCAGCACAGGGGGCAATAATTCACCCCTCCACTTT.

This clonotype was counted only a few times. The chain has TRBV6-2 or TRBV6-3 and TRBJ1-1, with 10 bases that match TRBD1. CDR3 size: 15 residues. CDR1 is MNHEY, CDR2 SVGEGT, per germline. V was pared by 5 bases and J by 5 bases, with 8 bases of the junction left unmatched. CDR3 nucleotides: TGTGCCAGCAGTGCGCCGGGACAGGGGATGACTGAAGCTTTCTTT. This sequence encodes CASSAPGQGMTEAFF.

This clonotype was found a few times. V gene TRBV5-1 combines with J gene TRBJ2-5; 8 nucleotides line up with TRBD1. This CDR3 comprises 14 residues. The V gene's germline CDR1 is SGHRS and CDR2 YFSETQ. V dropped 5 bases and J dropped 5; count of bases not matched to a gene: 8. The CDR3 region has the DNA TGCGCCAGCAGTCGCCCGGGACAGGATGAGACCCAGTACTTC. Residues: CASSRPGQDETQYF.

This chain joins TRBV15 and TRBJ1-5; D is unclear. This CDR3 has 14 amino acids. Germline loops: CDR1 LNHNV, CDR2 YYDKDF (reference sequence). V was pared by 1 base and J by 7 bases, with 11 bases between. CDR3: CATSRAGGGQPQHF. Written as DNA, the CDR3 is TGTGCCACCAGCAGAGCCGGCGGAGGGCAGCCCCAGCATTTT.